This T cell receptor (beta chain) emerged from a study of CD8+CD57+ T cells in acquired aplastic anemia. CD8+CD57+ cell expansion had been shown by flow cytometry in patients chosen for sequencing. The patients all had a severe acquired aplastic anemia diagnosis. Trimming took 1 base from V and 0 from J, leaving 12 bases between them. The CDR3 consists of 15 residues. The germline V gene has CDR1 SQVTM and CDR2 ANQGSEA. The study, taken as a whole, reports: There were roughly 30 CD8+ CDR3 sequences that occurred in both patients and controls.

This clonotype has a count of ten or more. Its antigen is not identified. Genomic DNA served as template for TCR beta VDJ and CDR3 profiling. TCRdb reanalysed the reads using MiXCR and keeps one entry per CDR3 protein. Of about half a million distinct CDR3 sequences listed, under 40% are singletons. The V gene is TRBV29-1, the J gene TRBJ1-2, with D uncertain. Sequences were obtained from sorted CD4+, CD8+, or CD8+CD57+ T cells (not recorded which) from PBMCs. This receptor was taken from a human donor with aplastic anemia. CDR3 protein: CSVEVEASANYGYTF. The CDR3 coding sequence is TGCAGCGTTGAAGTGGAGGCTTCAGCTAACTATGGCTACACCTTC.